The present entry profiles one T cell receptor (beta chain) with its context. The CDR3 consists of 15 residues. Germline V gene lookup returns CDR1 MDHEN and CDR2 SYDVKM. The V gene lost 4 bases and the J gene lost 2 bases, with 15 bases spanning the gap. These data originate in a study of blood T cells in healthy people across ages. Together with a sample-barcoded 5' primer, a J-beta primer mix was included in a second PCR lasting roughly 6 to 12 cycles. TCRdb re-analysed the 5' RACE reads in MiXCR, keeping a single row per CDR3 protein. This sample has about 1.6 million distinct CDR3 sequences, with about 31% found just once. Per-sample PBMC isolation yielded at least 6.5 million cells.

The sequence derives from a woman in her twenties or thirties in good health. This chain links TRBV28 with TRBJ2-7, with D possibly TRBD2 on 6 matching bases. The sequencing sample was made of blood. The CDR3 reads CASSWPRDSTYEQYF. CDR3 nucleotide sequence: TGTGCCAGCAGTTGGCCCCGGGACTCTACCTACGAGCAGTACTTC.